This T cell receptor (beta chain) was identified in a study of shared clonotypes between healthy human individuals. The data were produced by immunoSEQ multiplex PCR, yet TCRdb's version contains in-frame clones alone and is incomplete. The profile covers some 2 million clones, with over 85% appearing a single time and around 1.2% taken by the ten largest. Naive CD8 cells lacked CD45RO and underwent positive selection for CCR7, leaving out terminally differentiated effector memory CD45RA+ cells. CDR3 length equals 18 residues. Germline lookup yields CDR1 WSHSY and CDR2 SAAADI. V lost 0 bases and J 3 bases, leaving 20 bases between the germline ends.

Source material: naive CD8+ T cells sorted from blood. The rearrangement links TRBV10-2 to TRBJ1-1, with D possibly TRBD1 on 6 matching bases. The clonotype comes from a man younger than 35 in good health. The chain's CDR3 is CASSESQYHRVGDTEAFF. The CDR3 DNA follows: TGCGCCAGCAGTGAGTCGCAATACCACAGGGTTGGAGACACTGAAGCTTTCTTT.